Following are 11 T cell receptor beta chains from one sample sequenced in a study of monozygotic twins with inflammatory bowel disease. Reprocessing the 5' RACE reads, TCRdb reports a single entry for every CDR3 protein and omits DNA. This sample contains 200,000 to 250,000 distinct CDR3 sequences. The sequenced material came from blood. The receptor source for this set is a human donor with ulcerative colitis or Crohn's disease, or a healthy co-twin of an affected twin (not recorded which).

The chain has TRBV4-2 and TRBJ1-2. This CDR3 has 13 amino acids. Per germline, CDR1 LGHNA and CDR2 YNFKEQ. CDR3 sequence: CASSQGVTVSYTF.

The chain links TRBV18 to TRBJ2-5; absent DNA, TCRdb's TRBD2 call cannot be checked. The length of the CDR3 is 13 residues. Germline values: CDR1 KGHSH, CDR2 LQKENI. The CDR3: CASSLSLEETQYF. The whole variable domain, remainder taken from reference TRBV18 and TRBJ2-5, is NAGVMQNPRHLVRRRGQEARLRCSPMKGHSHVYWYRQLPEEGLKFMVYLQKENIIDESGMPKERFSAEFPKEGPSILRIQQVVRGDSAAYFCASSLSLEETQYFGPGTRLLVL.

The rearrangement joins TRBV15 to TRBJ2-2; TCRdb picks TRBD2, but there is no DNA to check that call. CDR3 length equals 14 residues. The V gene's germline CDR1 is LNHNV and CDR2 YYDKDF (reference sequence). The CDR3: CATRGLADTGELFF.

V is TRBV18 and J is TRBJ2-5. This CDR3 is 13 amino acids long. The germline gives CDR1 KGHSH, CDR2 LQKENI. CDR3 amino acids: CASSPLREETQYF.

This rearrangement joins TRBV11-2 to TRBJ1-1; lacking DNA, the TRBD1 call made by TCRdb goes unchecked. Germline V lookup: CDR1 SGHAT, CDR2 FQNNGV. This CDR3 has 15 amino acids. CDR3 loop: CASSSRGAATTEAFF.

The chain is built from TRBV12-3 or TRBV12-4 and TRBJ1-1; TCRdb outputs TRBD1, but without DNA this stays unchecked. The CDR3 contains 15 residues. CDR3 region: CASSPRGGAHTEAFF.

The J gene is TRBJ1-2, the V gene TRBV6-1. Germline V gene data show CDR1 as MNHNS and CDR2 as SASEGT. The CDR3 sequence is 16 residues long. This chain's CDR3 is CASSEAGRGSFYGYTF.

The rearrangement uses TRBV7-8 and TRBJ2-2. CDR1 is SGHVS and CDR2 is FQNEAQ in the germline V gene. The CDR3 covers 13 residues. The CDR3 spells CASSLVYTGELFF.

The CDR3 here is CSAPRVGGNYGYTF. The gene calls are TRBV20-1 and TRBJ1-2; the D call from TCRdb, TRBD1, cannot be confirmed without DNA. The CDR3 extends over 14 amino acids. Germline V lookup: CDR1 DFQATT, CDR2 SNEGSKA (reference sequence).

The chain carries TRBV13 and TRBJ2-1; TCRdb's assignment of TRBD1 cannot be checked, as there is no DNA. The CDR3 contains 15 residues. The germline V gene has CDR1 PRHDT and CDR2 FYEKMQ (reference sequence). This CDR3 is CASSAGQGSGVRQFF.

The rearrangement uses TRBV5-1 and TRBJ2-5; the D gene TCRdb calls, TRBD1, cannot be checked with no DNA. In germline, CDR1 is SGHRS, CDR2 YFSETQ. This CDR3 spans 16 amino acids. The CDR3 sequence: CASSPPLQGALETQYF. The whole variable domain, filled in from reference TRBV5-1 and TRBJ2-5, reads KAGVTQTPRYLIKTRGQQVTLSCSPISGHRSVSWYQQTPGQGLQFLFEYFSETQRNKGNFPGRFSGRQFSNSRSEMNVSTLELGDSALYLCASSPPLQGALETQYFGPGTRLLVL.